There are a few counts of the clone carrying this T cell receptor beta chain. Antigen: not known. TCRdb independently ran MiXCR on the 5' RACE reads; one entry per CDR3 protein. The top ten clones hold just over 0.5% of a sample with about 840,000 distinct CDR3 sequences, 12% of them seen once. The data were taken from a study of CD8 T cells in ankylosing spondylitis. Whole-study results and caveats: Blood from ankylosing spondylitis patients appeared to carry a characteristic eight-variant TCR beta motif.

The CDR3 runs 16 residues. J gave up 6 bases and V 3 bases, and 11 bases lay outside the gene matches. The germline gives CDR1 KGHDR, CDR2 SFDVKD. The source of this sequence is a male donor with ankylosing spondylitis. The sample comprised blood, either unsorted or a sorted T cell fraction (not recorded which). This chain uses TRBV24-1 with TRBJ2-3; 7 nucleotides line up with TRBD1. The CDR3: CATSDIGTDLTDTQYF. Written as DNA, the CDR3 is TGTGCCACCAGTGATATAGGGACAGACCTCACCGATACGCAGTATTTT.